The source of this T cell receptor beta chain is a study of blood T cell repertoires in COVID-19. Original handling: Amplification from reference gene primers served as the basis for estimated nucleated cell counts. The data were produced by immunoSEQ multiplex PCR, yet TCRdb's version contains in-frame clones alone and is incomplete. V and J calls and clone size come straight from that table; D and trimming were deduced from the DNA. The sample holds roughly 320,000 clones, roughly 90% seen once. Per the germline V gene, CDR1 is GTSNPN and CDR2 is SVGIG (reference sequence). The V end was cut by 1 base, the J end by 0 bases, with 13 bases between. This CDR3 contains 16 residues.

The chain employs TRBV30 and TRBJ2-1, with D unclear. The source of this sequence is a woman in her twenties or thirties with COVID-19, enrolled during active disease. Sequencing was carried out using peripheral blood. CDR3: CAWSDPLLSSYNEQFF. The CDR3 bases are TGTGCCTGGAGTGACCCACTACTAAGCTCCTACAATGAGCAGTTCTTC.